This TCR beta chain was sequenced during a study of blood T cell repertoires in COVID-19. Study background: PBMCs, B-cell-depleted T cells, or T cells provided the cDNA or gDNA that made up the material.

The V gene end was trimmed by 6 bases and the J gene end by 4 bases; junction bases not matched to a gene: 9. Germline CDR1 MNHNY, CDR2 SVGAGI (reference sequence). The CDR3 has 15 amino acids. Source study methods: Reference gene primer amplification in the assay estimated nucleated cell counts. Profiling relied on immunoSEQ multiplex PCR, and the TCRdb table lists in-frame clones only, not all of them. V, J and clone size are taken as reported in that table, and D and trimming were inferred from the DNA itself. Counted here are about 83,000 clones, around 86% occurring once; the ten biggest clones make up under 8.5%.

This sequence joins TRBV6-6 and TRBJ1-2; 9 nucleotides line up with TRBD1. This clonotype originated in an elderly man with active or convalescent COVID-19. The sequenced sample consisted of peripheral blood. The CDR3 protein is CASSIGDRVSYGYTF. Written as DNA, the CDR3 is TGTGCCAGCAGCATAGGGGACAGGGTGAGCTATGGCTACACCTTC.